Listed below are T cell receptor beta chains from one sample, sequenced in a study of cytomegalovirus exposure and HLA in healthy donors. Profiled with immunoSEQ multiplex PCR; TCRdb holds only in-frame clones, not every one. The sample contains 100,000 or so clones, 60% to 80% of which appear only once. Sample: PBMCs. These receptors were collected from a man aged 45-60 years in good health and CMV-seropositive. CDR3s include the opening cysteine and the closing phenylalanine or tryptophan. Each record gives: J gene, V gene, clone size, D gene, CDR3 protein, CDR3 DNA. The D gene is left open where the match is weak. Clone size is given for some rows only: seen once, a few or many times, or a class if the clone is expanded.

j_gene: TRBJ1-5; v_gene: TRBV30; abundance: .; d_gene: TRBD1; CDR3aa: CAWSVAGRGRGNQPQHF; CDR3nt: TGTGCCTGGAGTGTCGCGGGCAGGGGGCGCGGCAATCAGCCCCAGCATTTT
j_gene: TRBJ2-2; v_gene: TRBV2; abundance: few; d_gene: .; CDR3aa: CASSSGSNTGELFF; CDR3nt: TGTGCCAGCAGTTCGGGATCGAACACCGGGGAGCTGTTTTTT
j_gene: TRBJ2-5; v_gene: TRBV30; abundance: .; d_gene: .; CDR3aa: CAWSLRGGQETQYF; CDR3nt: TGTGCCTGGAGTCTAAGGGGGGGGCAAGAGACCCAGTACTTC
j_gene: TRBJ1-2; v_gene: TRBV6-4; abundance: .; d_gene: TRBD1; CDR3aa: CASRNITGGNGYTF; CDR3nt: TGTGCCAGCAGGAACATAACAGGGGGCAATGGCTACACCTTC
j_gene: TRBJ2-5; v_gene: TRBV5-1; abundance: .; d_gene: .; CDR3aa: CASSLDRMGTQYF; CDR3nt: TGCGCCAGCAGCTTGGACAGGATGGGGACCCAGTACTTC
j_gene: TRBJ2-5; v_gene: TRBV11-1; abundance: .; d_gene: TRBD2; CDR3aa: CASSFGGSEGETQYF; CDR3nt: TGTGCCAGCAGCTTCGGGGGGTCGGAAGGGGAGACCCAGTACTTC
j_gene: TRBJ2-7; v_gene: TRBV6-5; abundance: .; d_gene: TRBD1; CDR3aa: CASSYSGQGAYEQYF; CDR3nt: TGTGCCAGCAGTTACTCCGGACAGGGGGCGTACGAGCAGTACTTC
j_gene: TRBJ2-5; v_gene: TRBV4-1; abundance: .; d_gene: .; CDR3aa: CASGSRGGQGETQYF; CDR3nt: TGCGCCAGCGGTTCTAGGGGGGGGCAGGGAGAGACCCAGTACTTC
j_gene: TRBJ2-7; v_gene: TRBV5-6; abundance: .; d_gene: TRBD2; CDR3aa: CASIGGGDEQYF; CDR3nt: TGTGCCAGCATCGGGGGGGGCGACGAGCAGTACTTC
j_gene: TRBJ1-1; v_gene: TRBV5-1; abundance: .; d_gene: .; CDR3aa: CASTIGGRSNTEAFF; CDR3nt: TGCGCCAGCACCATCGGTGGCAGGTCGAACACTGAAGCTTTCTTT
j_gene: TRBJ2-7; v_gene: TRBV7-8; abundance: .; d_gene: TRBD1; CDR3aa: CASSLGGQGTYEQYF; CDR3nt: TGTGCCAGCAGTCTCGGGGGACAGGGGACCTACGAGCAGTACTTC
j_gene: TRBJ2-1; v_gene: TRBV7-3; abundance: .; d_gene: TRBD2; CDR3aa: CASSLELAGTYEQFF; CDR3nt: TGTGCCAGCAGCTTAGAACTAGCGGGGACTTATGAGCAGTTCTTC
j_gene: TRBJ2-7; v_gene: TRBV23-1; abundance: few; d_gene: TRBD2; CDR3aa: CASSQSGTSGRNEDEQYF; CDR3nt: TGCGCCAGCAGTCAATCGGGGACTAGCGGGAGGAATGAAGACGAGCAGTACTTC
j_gene: TRBJ1-3; v_gene: TRBV5-1; abundance: .; d_gene: .; CDR3aa: CASSPQGGNSGNTIYF; CDR3nt: TGCGCCAGCAGCCCTCAAGGGGGAAACTCTGGAAACACCATATATTTT
j_gene: TRBJ2-2; v_gene: TRBV9; abundance: once; d_gene: TRBD2; CDR3aa: CASSVGYLAGGTGELFF; CDR3nt: TGTGCCAGCAGCGTAGGATATCTAGCGGGAGGGACCGGGGAGCTGTTTTTT
j_gene: TRBJ2-7; v_gene: TRBV28; abundance: once; d_gene: .; CDR3aa: CASSPDPGHRHEQYF; CDR3nt: TGTGCCAGCAGTCCGGACCCGGGACACCGGCACGAGCAGTACTTC
j_gene: TRBJ1-5; v_gene: TRBV28; abundance: .; d_gene: .; CDR3aa: CASTGLNQPQHF; CDR3nt: TGTGCCAGCACAGGTCTCAATCAGCCCCAGCATTTT
j_gene: TRBJ2-2; v_gene: TRBV2; abundance: .; d_gene: TRBD2; CDR3aa: CASSGTSGSLGELFF; CDR3nt: TGTGCCAGCAGTGGAACTAGCGGTTCGCTAGGGGAGCTGTTTTTT
j_gene: TRBJ2-5; v_gene: TRBV7-3; abundance: .; d_gene: .; CDR3aa: CASSSTGQETQYF; CDR3nt: TGTGCCAGCAGCTCGACAGGACAAGAGACCCAGTACTTC